What follows are 15 T cell receptor beta chains derived from one specimen sequenced in a study of blood T cell repertoires in COVID-19. Sequencing used immunoSEQ multiplex PCR; TCRdb keeps in-frame clones, though not all of them. The profile shows about 130,000 clones, approximately 80% of them singletons. Sequencing was done on a sample of PBMCs or T cells enriched from blood (not recorded which). These receptors all stem from a woman in her 50s who had recovered from COVID-19.

The J gene is TRBJ2-1, the V gene TRBV28; TRBD2 aligns across 13 bases. The CDR3 contains 15 residues. CDR1 is MDHEN and CDR2 is SYDVKM in the germline V gene. Trimming cost V 6 bases and J 9 bases; bases outside gene matches: 8. CDR3 region: CASSRTSGGAGEQFF. The DNA of the CDR3 is TGTGCCAGCAGCCGAACTAGCGGGGGGGCCGGTGAGCAGTTCTTC.

This chain joins TRBV6-2 or TRBV6-3 and TRBJ1-2, with D unclear. Germline V gene sequence: CDR1 MNHEY, CDR2 SVGEGT. Trimming removed 2 bases from V and 5 bases from J, with 12 bases in between. The CDR3 sequence is 14 residues long. The CDR3 loop is CASSYEEEGYGYTF. CDR3 sequence (DNA): TGTGCCAGCAGTTACGAAGAGGAGGGTTATGGCTACACCTTC.

This clone showed up just a few times. The chain carries TRBV7-2 and TRBJ1-4; TRBD1 matches 7 bases. The CDR3 has 16 residues. Trimming at V came to 4 bases and at J to 4 bases, leaving 9 bases not matched to a gene. Per germline, CDR1 SGHTA and CDR2 FQGNSA. The CDR3 bases are TGTGCCAGCAGCTCATTTCCGGGACAGTATAATGAAAAACTGTTTTTT. Its translation: CASSSFPGQYNEKLFF.

This chain links TRBV6-5 with TRBJ1-2; TRBD1 is a possible D gene (6 bases). Trimming cost V 5 bases and J 6 bases, with 13 bases left between them. CDR3 length equals 13 residues. In germline, CDR1 is MNHEY, CDR2 SVGAGI. The CDR3 nucleotides are TGTGCCAGCAGTATTCAGGGGCGACATGGCTACACCTTC. Translated, it gives CASSIQGRHGYTF.

The genes are TRBV29-1 and TRBJ1-4; the D is unclear. This CDR3 has 12 amino acids. The V and J ends lost 5 bases and 3 bases respectively, with 7 bases between them. Looked up from germline, CDR1 is SQVTM and CDR2 is ANQGSEA. In DNA, the CDR3 is TGCAGCGTTCCCGGAGCTAATGAAAAACTGTTTTTT. This sequence encodes CSVPGANEKLFF.

Only one count was recorded for this clone. The J gene is TRBJ1-4, the V gene TRBV2; no definite D call. Deletions cut 1 base from V and 7 bases from J, with 13 bases between. The germline gives CDR1 SNHLY, CDR2 FYNNEI. The CDR3 runs to 15 residues. The CDR3 bases are TGTGCCAGCAGTGAAGTTAAGGGAGGCAGTGAAAAACTGTTTTTT. Encoded protein: CASSEVKGGSEKLFF.

This rearrangement joins TRBV12-5 to TRBJ2-3; the match to TRBD1 covers 7 bases. Germline V lookup: CDR1 LGHNT, CDR2 FRNRAP. This CDR3 comprises 12 residues. Unmatched junction bases numbered 3, after V lost 7 bases and J lost 5 bases. The CDR3 loop reads CASAPGGDTQYF. The CDR3 nucleotides are TGTGCTAGTGCCCCAGGGGGAGATACGCAGTATTTT.

This rearrangement joins TRBV14 to TRBJ1-1, with 7 bases that match TRBD1. Trimming at V came to 4 bases and at J to 3 bases, leaving 2 bases not matched to a gene. CDR3 length: 13 amino acids. Germline assignment: CDR1 SGHDN and CDR2 FVKESK. The CDR3 DNA is TGTGCCAGCAGCCTGCAGGGGGACACTGAAGCTTTCTTT. This sequence encodes CASSLQGDTEAFF.

The chain joins TRBV5-1 to TRBJ1-2; 7 bases agree with TRBD1. This CDR3 is 13 amino acids long. Germline CDR1 and CDR2: SGHRS and YFSETQ. After removal of 2 bases from V and 3 bases from J, the junction contained 1 base not matched to a gene. As DNA, the CDR3 is TGCGCCAGCAGCTTCGACAGGGACTATGGCTACACCTTC. Protein: CASSFDRDYGYTF.

This rearrangement joins TRBV7-6 to TRBJ2-3; TRBD2 agrees at 9 bases. CDR1 and CDR2 from the germline V gene are SGHVS and FNYEAQ. The CDR3 sequence is 17 residues long. V dropped 5 bases and J dropped 0; count of bases not matched to a gene: 9. CDR3 protein: CASSAHLAGTSTDTQYF. DNA for the CDR3: TGTGCCAGCAGCGCCCACCTAGCGGGGACTAGCACAGATACGCAGTATTTT.

The rearrangement uses TRBV30 and TRBJ2-2; the D gene is possibly TRBD1 (5 bases). The ends were cut back, 6 bases at V and 1 base at J, with 9 bases in the middle. From germline, CDR1 is GTSNPN and CDR2 SVGIG (reference sequence). The CDR3 spans 13 residues. The CDR3 DNA reads TGTGCCTGCCCCAGGGAGAACACCGGGGAGCTGTTTTTT. This translates into CACPRENTGELFF.

This chain links TRBV30 with TRBJ2-7; D is perhaps TRBD2 (5 bases). Germline V gene sequence: CDR1 GTSNPN, CDR2 SVGIG (reference sequence). V was shortened by 0 bases and J by 0 bases, with 9 bases between the two germline ends. The CDR3 sequence is 14 residues long. This CDR3 reads CAWSVPGSSYEQYF. CDR3 nucleotide sequence: TGTGCCTGGAGTGTACCGGGGAGCTCCTACGAGCAGTACTTC.

The genes are TRBV7-2 and TRBJ1-6; 8 nucleotides agree with TRBD1. After removal of 5 bases from V and 4 bases from J, the junction contained 10 bases not matched to a gene. This CDR3 is built from 17 residues. The germline gives CDR1 SGHTA, CDR2 FQGNSA. In DNA, the CDR3 is TGTGCCAGCAGCCAACAGCCGGGACAGGCTTATAATTCACCCCTCCACTTT. This translates into CASSQQPGQAYNSPLHF. Full variable domain (missing parts from reference TRBV7-2 and TRBJ1-6): GAGVSQSPSNKVTEKGKDVELRCDPISGHTALYWYRQSLGQGLEFLIYFQGNSAPDKSGLPSDRFSAERTGGSVSTLTIQRTQQEDSAVYLCASSQQPGQAYNSPLHFGNGTRLTVT.

V usage is TRBV5-6 and J usage is TRBJ2-7; no clear D. Germline V gives CDR1 SGHDT, CDR2 YYEEEE. Trimming stripped 0 bases from V and 2 bases from J, with 9 bases between. The CDR3 has 14 residues. In DNA, the CDR3 is TGTGCCAGCAGCTTGGGAACTCCGACCTACGAGCAGTACTTC. It codes for CASSLGTPTYEQYF.

This sequence joins TRBV18 and TRBJ1-3; possible D gene TRBD1, 5 bases. The germline V gene encodes CDR1 KGHSH and CDR2 LQKENI. CDR3 size: 17 residues. V was pared by 3 bases and J by 0 bases, with 15 bases between. DNA for the CDR3: TGTGCCAGCTCACCGACAGCTCCGAAACACTCTGGAAACACCATATATTTT. Its protein is CASSPTAPKHSGNTIYF.